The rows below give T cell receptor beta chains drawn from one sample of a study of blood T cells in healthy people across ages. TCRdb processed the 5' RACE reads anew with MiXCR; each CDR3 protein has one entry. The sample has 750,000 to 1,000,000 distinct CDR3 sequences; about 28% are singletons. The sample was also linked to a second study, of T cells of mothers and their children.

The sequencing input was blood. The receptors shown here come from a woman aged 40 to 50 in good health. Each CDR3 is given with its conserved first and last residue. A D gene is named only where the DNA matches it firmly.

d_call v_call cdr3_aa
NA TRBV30 CAWSGQGNQPQHF
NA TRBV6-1 CASSEGAVYYGYTF
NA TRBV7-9 CASSLAERGVRYNEQFF
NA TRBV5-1 CASSLQDTSYNEQYF
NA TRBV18 CASSPDSETEAFF
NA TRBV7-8 CASSLQYSYNSPLHF
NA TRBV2 CAGCPATNEKLFF
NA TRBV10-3 CAISEREGAYNEQFF
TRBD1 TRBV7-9 CASSYDRVHGYTF
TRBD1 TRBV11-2 CASSGTGYVQYF
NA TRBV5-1 CASSPQRMWHKSYEQYF
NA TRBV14 CASSQALAVQTSPFEQFF
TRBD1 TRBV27 CASNSAGTGREKLFF
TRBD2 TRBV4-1 CASSQTPLAGVYEQYF
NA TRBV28 CANNFRRTVYEQYF
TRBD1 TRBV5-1 CASSVRQGAVPLHF
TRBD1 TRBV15 CATSRDIGTGNSPLHF
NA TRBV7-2 CASSLGGSFYGYTF
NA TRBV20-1 CSASPGAGNQPQHF
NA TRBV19 CASSRWGTNQPQHF
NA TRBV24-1 CATSSGEARGTEAFF
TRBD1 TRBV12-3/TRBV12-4 CASSPPSGTGRNYEQYF
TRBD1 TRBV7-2 CASSPETGGVSYGYTF
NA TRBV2 CASSEVVKGDEQFF
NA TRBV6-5 CASRTRDTQYF
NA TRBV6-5 CASSYGGPYEQYF